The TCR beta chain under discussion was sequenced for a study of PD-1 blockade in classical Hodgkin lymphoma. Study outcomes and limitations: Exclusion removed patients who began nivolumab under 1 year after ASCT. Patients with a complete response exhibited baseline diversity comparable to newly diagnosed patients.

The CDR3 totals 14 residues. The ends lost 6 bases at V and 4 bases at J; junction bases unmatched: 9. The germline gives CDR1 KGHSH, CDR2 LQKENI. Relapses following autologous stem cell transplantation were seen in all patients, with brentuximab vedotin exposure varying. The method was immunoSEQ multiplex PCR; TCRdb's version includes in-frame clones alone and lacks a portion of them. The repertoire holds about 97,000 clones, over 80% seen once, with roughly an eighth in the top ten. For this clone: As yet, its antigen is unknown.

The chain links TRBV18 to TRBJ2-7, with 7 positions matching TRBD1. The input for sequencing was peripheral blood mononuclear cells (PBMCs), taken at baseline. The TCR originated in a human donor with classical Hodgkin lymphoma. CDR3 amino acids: CASSLGTVLYEQYF. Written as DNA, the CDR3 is TGTGCCAGCTCCCTTGGGACAGTTCTTTACGAGCAGTACTTC.